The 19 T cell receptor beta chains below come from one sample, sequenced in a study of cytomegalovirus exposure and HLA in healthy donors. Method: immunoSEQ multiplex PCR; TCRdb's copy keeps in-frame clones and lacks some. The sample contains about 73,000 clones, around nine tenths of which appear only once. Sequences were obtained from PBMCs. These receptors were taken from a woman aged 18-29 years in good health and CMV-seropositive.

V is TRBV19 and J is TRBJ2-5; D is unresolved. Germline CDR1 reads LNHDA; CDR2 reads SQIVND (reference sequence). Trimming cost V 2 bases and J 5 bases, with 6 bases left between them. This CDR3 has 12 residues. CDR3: CASSIYGETQYF. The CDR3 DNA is TGTGCCAGTAGTATATACGGGGAGACCCAGTACTTC. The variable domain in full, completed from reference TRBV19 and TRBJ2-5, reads DGGITQSPKYLFRKEGQNVTLSCEQNLNHDAMYWYRQDPGQGLRLIYYSQIVNDFQKGDIAEGYSVSREKKESFPLTVTSAQKNPTAFYLCASSIYGETQYFGPGTRLLVL.

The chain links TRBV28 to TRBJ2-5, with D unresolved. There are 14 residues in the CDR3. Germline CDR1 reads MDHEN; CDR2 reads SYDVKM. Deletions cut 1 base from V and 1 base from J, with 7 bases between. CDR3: CASSLYASQETQYF. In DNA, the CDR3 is TGTGCCAGCAGTTTATATGCCAGCCAAGAGACCCAGTACTTC.

CDR3: CASSRDFYNEQFF. CDR3 coding DNA: TGTGCCAGTAGTAGGGACTTCTACAATGAGCAGTTCTTC. The chain carries TRBV19 and TRBJ2-1, with a weak D call TRBD2 (6 bases). Germline values: CDR1 LNHDA, CDR2 SQIVND (reference sequence). The V gene lost 4 bases and the J gene lost 3 bases, with 7 bases spanning the gap. The CDR3 has 13 amino acids.

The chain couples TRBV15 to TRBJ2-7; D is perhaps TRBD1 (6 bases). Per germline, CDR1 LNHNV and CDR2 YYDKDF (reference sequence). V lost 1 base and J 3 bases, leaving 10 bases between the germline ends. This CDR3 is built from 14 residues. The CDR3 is CATSRAGQNYEQYF. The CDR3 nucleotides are TGTGCCACCAGCAGAGCCGGACAGAACTACGAGCAGTACTTC.

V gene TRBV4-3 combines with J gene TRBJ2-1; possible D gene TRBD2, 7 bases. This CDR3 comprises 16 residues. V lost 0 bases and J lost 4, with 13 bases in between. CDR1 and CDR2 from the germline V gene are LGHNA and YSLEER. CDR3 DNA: TGCGCCAGCAGCCAAGACGTCAGGGGAGGGTACAATGAGCAGTTCTTC. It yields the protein CASSQDVRGGYNEQFF.

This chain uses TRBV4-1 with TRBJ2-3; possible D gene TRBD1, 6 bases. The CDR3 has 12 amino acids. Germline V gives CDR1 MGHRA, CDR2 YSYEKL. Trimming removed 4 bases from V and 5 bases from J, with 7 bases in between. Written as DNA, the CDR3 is TGCGCCAGCAGCCCACAGGGAGATACGCAGTATTTT. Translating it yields CASSPQGDTQYF.

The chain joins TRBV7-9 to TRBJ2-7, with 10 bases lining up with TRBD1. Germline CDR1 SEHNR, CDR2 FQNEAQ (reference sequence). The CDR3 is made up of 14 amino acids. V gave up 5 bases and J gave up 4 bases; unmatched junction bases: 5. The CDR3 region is CASSRRDRGYEQYF. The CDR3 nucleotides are TGTGCCAGCAGCCGTAGGGACAGGGGTTACGAGCAGTACTTC.

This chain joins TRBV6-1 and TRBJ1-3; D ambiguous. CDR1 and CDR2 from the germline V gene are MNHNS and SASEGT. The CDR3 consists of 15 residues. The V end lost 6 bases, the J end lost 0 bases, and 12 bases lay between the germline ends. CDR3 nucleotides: TGTGCCAGCAGCCTGGAGGGATACTCTGGAAACACCATATATTTT. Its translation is CASSLEGYSGNTIYF.

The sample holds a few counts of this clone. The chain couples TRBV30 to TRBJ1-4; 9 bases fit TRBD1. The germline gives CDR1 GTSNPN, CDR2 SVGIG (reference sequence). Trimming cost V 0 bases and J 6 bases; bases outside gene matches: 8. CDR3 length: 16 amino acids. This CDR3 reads CAWSVEFGTGHEKLFF. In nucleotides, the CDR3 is TGTGCCTGGAGTGTAGAATTCGGGACAGGGCATGAAAAACTGTTTTTT.

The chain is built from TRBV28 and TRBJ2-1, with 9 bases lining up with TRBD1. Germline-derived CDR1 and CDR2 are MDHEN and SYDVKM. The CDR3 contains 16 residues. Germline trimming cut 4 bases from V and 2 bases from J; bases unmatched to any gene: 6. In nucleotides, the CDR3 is TGTGCCAGCAGTTCCTCCGGGACAGGGACCTACAATGAGCAGTTCTTC. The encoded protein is CASSSSGTGTYNEQFF.

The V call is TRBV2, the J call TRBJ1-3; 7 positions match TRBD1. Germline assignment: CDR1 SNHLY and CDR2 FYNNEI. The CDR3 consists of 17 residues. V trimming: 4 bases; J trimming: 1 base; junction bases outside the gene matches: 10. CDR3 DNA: TGTGCCAGCAGTGGACTACAGGGGCTTTCTTCTGGAAACACCATATATTTT. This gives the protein CASSGLQGLSSGNTIYF.

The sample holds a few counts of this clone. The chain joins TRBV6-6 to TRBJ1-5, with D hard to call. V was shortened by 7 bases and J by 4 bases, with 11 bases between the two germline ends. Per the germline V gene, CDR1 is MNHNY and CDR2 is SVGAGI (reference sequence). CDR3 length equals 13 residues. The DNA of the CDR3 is TGTGCCAGCAACGAAAGGGAGAATCAGCCCCAGCATTTT. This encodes CASNERENQPQHF.

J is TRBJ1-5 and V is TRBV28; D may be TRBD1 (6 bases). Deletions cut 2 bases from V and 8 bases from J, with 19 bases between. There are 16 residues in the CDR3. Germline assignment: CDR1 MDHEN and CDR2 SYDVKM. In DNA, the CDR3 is TGTGCCAGCAGTTTAGAGAGGGGACAAACCATCGAGCCCCAGCATTTT. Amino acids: CASSLERGQTIEPQHF.

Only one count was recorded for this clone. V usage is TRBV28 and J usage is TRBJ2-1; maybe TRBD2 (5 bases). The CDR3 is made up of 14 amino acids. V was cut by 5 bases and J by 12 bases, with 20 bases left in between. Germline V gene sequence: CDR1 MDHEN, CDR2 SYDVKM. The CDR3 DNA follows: TGTGCCAGCAGTCCGATAGGGAGTTCAAGGGTGCAGTTCTTC. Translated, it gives CASSPIGSSRVQFF.

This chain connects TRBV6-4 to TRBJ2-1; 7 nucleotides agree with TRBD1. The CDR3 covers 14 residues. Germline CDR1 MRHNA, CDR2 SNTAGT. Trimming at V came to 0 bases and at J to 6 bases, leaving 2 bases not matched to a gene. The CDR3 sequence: CASSDSPGGNEQFF. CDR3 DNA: TGTGCCAGCAGTGACTCGCCAGGGGGCAATGAGCAGTTCTTC.

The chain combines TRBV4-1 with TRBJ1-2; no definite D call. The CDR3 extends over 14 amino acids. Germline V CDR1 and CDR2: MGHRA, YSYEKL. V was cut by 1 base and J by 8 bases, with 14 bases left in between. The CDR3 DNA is TGCGCCAGCAGCCAAGTTATCGGGGTGGGGGGCTACACCTTC. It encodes CASSQVIGVGGYTF.

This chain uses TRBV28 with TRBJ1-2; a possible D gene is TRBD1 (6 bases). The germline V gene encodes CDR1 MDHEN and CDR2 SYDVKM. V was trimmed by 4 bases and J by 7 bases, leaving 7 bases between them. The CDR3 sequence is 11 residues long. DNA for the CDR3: TGTGCCAGCAGTTCAGGGGCTGGCTACACCTTC. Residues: CASSSGAGYTF.

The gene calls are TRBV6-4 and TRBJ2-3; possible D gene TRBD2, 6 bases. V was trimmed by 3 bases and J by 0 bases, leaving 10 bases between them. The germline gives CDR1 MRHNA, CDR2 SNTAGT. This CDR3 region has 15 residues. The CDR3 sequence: CASSETGGSTDTQYF. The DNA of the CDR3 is TGTGCCAGCAGTGAGACCGGGGGAAGCACAGATACGCAGTATTTT.

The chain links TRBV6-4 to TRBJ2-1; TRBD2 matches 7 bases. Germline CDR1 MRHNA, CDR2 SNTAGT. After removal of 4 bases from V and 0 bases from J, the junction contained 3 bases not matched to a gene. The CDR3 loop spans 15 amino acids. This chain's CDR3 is CASSGTGGSYNEQFF. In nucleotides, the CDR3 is TGTGCCAGCAGTGGGACGGGAGGCTCCTACAATGAGCAGTTCTTC.